The 18 T cell receptor beta chains below all came from one sample that was sequenced in a study of blood T cell repertoires in COVID-19. The protocol was immunoSEQ multiplex PCR, while the TCRdb copy is restricted to in-frame clones and leaves out a portion. The table lists 300,000 to 400,000 clones, 90% of them singletons. Material: peripheral blood. These receptors came from a woman aged 25 to 45 with COVID-19, enrolled during active disease.

This sequence joins TRBV4-2 and TRBJ1-6, with unresolved D. V shed 0 bases and J shed 0 bases, with 6 bases lying between them. Germline V CDR1 and CDR2: LGHNA, YNFKEQ. The CDR3 is 16 amino acids. In DNA, the CDR3 is TGTGCCAGCAGCCAAGACCGGAGCTCCTATAATTCACCCCTCCACTTT. Amino acids: CASSQDRSSYNSPLHF.

This chain links TRBV7-9 with TRBJ1-3; D unclear. The CDR3 has 14 amino acids. Trimming removed 3 bases at V and 2 bases at J, with 8 bases between. CDR1 is SEHNR, CDR2 FQNEAQ, per germline (reference sequence). This CDR3 reads CASSFGGTGNTIYF. The CDR3 DNA follows: TGTGCCAGCAGCTTTGGAGGAACTGGAAACACCATATATTTT.

The chain combines TRBV10-3 with TRBJ2-7; 7 bases align to TRBD1. The V and J ends lost 6 bases and 2 bases, in that order; junction bases with no gene match: 7. This CDR3 comprises 14 residues. CDR1 and CDR2 from the germline V gene are ENHRY and SYGVKD. Here the CDR3 reads CAIRRDSTTYEQYF. Written as DNA, the CDR3 is TGTGCCATCAGAAGGGACAGTACAACCTACGAGCAGTACTTC.

This rearrangement joins TRBV7-2 to TRBJ1-5; no definite D call. The CDR3 runs to 16 residues. Germline V gene sequence: CDR1 SGHTA, CDR2 FQGNSA. V was pared by 1 base and J by 6 bases, with 16 bases between. The chain's CDR3 is CASSLGRGIAGQPQHF. The CDR3 nucleotides read TGTGCCAGCAGCTTAGGTCGTGGAATAGCGGGTCAGCCCCAGCATTTT.

This chain joins TRBV19 and TRBJ1-1; 8 bases agree with TRBD1. CDR3 length: 14 amino acids. Germline CDR1 and CDR2: LNHDA and SQIVND (reference sequence). The V segment lost 7 bases and the J segment 2 bases; nucleotides outside the gene matches: 6. This CDR3 is CASTTGQGNTEAFF. The CDR3 DNA reads TGTGCCAGTACTACAGGACAGGGAAACACTGAAGCTTTCTTT.

In this sample, this clone turned up once. This chain connects TRBV5-6 to TRBJ1-2; D not certain. The germline gives CDR1 SGHDT, CDR2 YYEEEE. The V and J ends lost 0 bases and 4 bases respectively, with 7 bases between them. The CDR3 covers 13 residues. CDR3 DNA sequence: TGTGCCAGCAGCTTGGTCTCGTCCTATGGCTACACCTTC. It specifies CASSLVSSYGYTF.

The chain joins TRBV12-5 to TRBJ2-5; TRBD2 might be the D (5 bases). Trimming stripped 4 bases from V and 6 bases from J, with 15 bases between. Germline lookup yields CDR1 LGHNT and CDR2 FRNRAP. The CDR3 spans 14 residues. The DNA for the CDR3 is TGTGCTAGTGGTTCGCGAGGGAATGGGCAGACCCAGTACTTC. This translates into CASGSRGNGQTQYF.

The chain links TRBV28 to TRBJ2-3; D is undetermined. CDR3 length: 12 residues. Trimming removed 1 base from V and 5 bases from J, with 4 bases in between. Per germline, CDR1 MDHEN and CDR2 SYDVKM. The CDR3 bases are TGTGCCAGCAGTTTATCGGGAGATACGCAGTATTTT. Translated: CASSLSGDTQYF.

V usage is TRBV11-2 and J usage is TRBJ1-5; 7 bases line up with TRBD1. The V gene's germline CDR1 is SGHAT and CDR2 FQNNGV. The CDR3 contains 13 residues. The trim removed 9 bases at V and 6 bases at J, leaving 8 bases unmatched. CDR3 loop: CASATGPIQPQHF. CDR3 bases: TGTGCCAGTGCGACAGGGCCGATTCAGCCCCAGCATTTT.

V gene TRBV28 combines with J gene TRBJ1-2, with a tentative D call TRBD1 (6 bases). V lost 5 bases and J 6 bases, leaving 10 bases between the germline ends. Germline loops: CDR1 MDHEN, CDR2 SYDVKM. The CDR3 runs to 12 residues. CDR3 in amino acids: CASSLQGNGYTF. CDR3 in DNA: TGTGCCAGCAGTCTACAGGGTAATGGCTACACCTTC.

V and J are TRBV6-5 and TRBJ1-6; 11 positions agree with TRBD1. Trimming cost V 10 bases and J 15 bases; bases outside gene matches: 8. Germline assignment: CDR1 MNHEY and CDR2 SVGAGI. The CDR3 runs 12 residues. The CDR3, as DNA: TGTGCCACCCTGGACAGGGGGCTGCTCCTCCACTTT. As protein: CATLDRGLLLHF.

V is TRBV9 and J is TRBJ1-2; a possible D gene is TRBD1 (5 bases). The CDR3 runs 14 residues. With 1 base removed from V and 7 bases from J, the gap between germline ends came to 14 bases. Germline-derived CDR1 and CDR2 are SGDLS and YYNGEE. The CDR3: CASSVPTSGLGYTF. The CDR3 DNA reads as TGTGCCAGCAGCGTACCGACTTCGGGACTTGGCTACACCTTC. The complete variable domain, with remaining parts taken from reference TRBV9 and TRBJ1-2, reads DSGVTQTPKHLITATGQRVTLRCSPRSGDLSVYWYQQSLDQGLQFLIQYYNGEERAKGNILERFSAQQFPDLHSELNLSSLELGDSALYFCASSVPTSGLGYTFGSGTRLTVV.

V usage is TRBV14 and J usage is TRBJ2-7; possible D gene TRBD1, 5 bases. CDR3 size: 12 residues. CDR1 SGHDN and CDR2 FVKESK come from the germline V gene. Trimming took off 1 base at V and 9 bases at J, with 10 bases between the two ends. The CDR3 region is CASSQGTMRQYF. In DNA form, the CDR3 reads TGTGCCAGCAGCCAAGGGACAATGAGGCAGTACTTC.

The V and J genes are TRBV6-5 and TRBJ2-1, with TRBD2 matching over 7 bases. The length of the CDR3 is 13 residues. The trim removed 8 bases at V and 3 bases at J, leaving 4 bases unmatched. Germline V lookup: CDR1 MNHEY, CDR2 SVGAGI. This CDR3 reads CASYGRFYNEQFF. DNA of the CDR3: TGTGCCAGCTACGGGAGGTTCTACAATGAGCAGTTCTTC.

The J gene is TRBJ1-2, the V gene TRBV12-5; 7 bases line up with TRBD1. CDR3 length: 14 amino acids. V lost 5 bases to trimming and J lost 3 bases; unmatched junction nucleotides: 6. Germline V lookup: CDR1 LGHNT, CDR2 FRNRAP. CDR3 amino acids: CASGPPQGDYGYTF. CDR3 coding DNA: TGTGCTAGTGGTCCCCCCCAGGGGGACTATGGCTACACCTTC.

The CDR3 is CASSEGPSKNTEAFF. The CDR3 DNA reads TGTGCCAGCAGTGAAGGTCCCAGTAAGAACACTGAAGCTTTCTTT. The chain combines TRBV6-1 with TRBJ1-1; no reliable D call. V was pared by 1 base and J by 1 base, with 10 bases between. Germline lookup yields CDR1 MNHNS and CDR2 SASEGT. This CDR3 spans 15 amino acids.

The CDR3 sequence is CASSQDLDRGYGYTF. CDR3 sequence (DNA): TGTGCCAGCAGCCAAGATCTCGACAGGGGGTATGGCTACACCTTC. This chain joins TRBV3-1 (or the pseudogene TRBV3-2) and TRBJ1-2; 9 nucleotides agree with TRBD1. Germline V gives CDR1 LGHDT, CDR2 YNNKEL (reference sequence). The CDR3 loop spans 15 amino acids. V lost 0 bases, J lost 5 bases, and 4 bases stayed unmatched.

This chain joins TRBV30 and TRBJ1-1; unclear D gene. The CDR3 is made up of 14 amino acids. Germline lookup yields CDR1 GTSNPN and CDR2 SVGIG (reference sequence). With 0 bases removed from V and 12 bases from J, the gap between germline ends came to 20 bases. As DNA, the CDR3 is TGTGCCTGGAGTGTAGTACGGACGGAGGGAGTTACTTTCTTT. This encodes CAWSVVRTEGVTFF. The entire variable domain, with the rest obtained from reference TRBV30 and TRBJ1-1, is as follows: SQTIHQWPATLVQPVGSPLSLECTVEGTSNPNLYWYRQAAGRGLQLLFYSVGIGQISSEVPQNLSASRPQDRQFILSSKKLLLSDSGFYLCAWSVVRTEGVTFFGQGTRLTVV.